Below, 15 T cell receptor beta chains from the same sample are listed, as sequenced in a study of blood T cell dynamics during melanoma immunotherapy. Sequencing used immunoSEQ multiplex PCR; TCRdb keeps in-frame clones, though not all of them. Of about 14,000 clones in the sample, 75% to 90% were seen once. Time point: week 3, after first cycle of checkpoint inhibitor. The source was blood, collected from a patient treated with checkpoint blockade. The receptor set was obtained from a human donor with melanoma.

The chain carries TRBV19 and TRBJ1-2, with 7 bases matching TRBD1. Germline assignment: CDR1 LNHDA and CDR2 SQIVND (reference sequence). The CDR3 is 16 residues long. V gave up 7 bases and J gave up 4 bases; unmatched junction bases: 15. As DNA, the CDR3 is TGTGCCAGTACCCTCCCAGGGGGGATGGCCTCCTATGGCTACACCTTC. Its translation is CASTLPGGMASYGYTF. Full variable domain (rest looked up from reference TRBV19 and TRBJ1-2): DGGITQSPKYLFRKEGQNVTLSCEQNLNHDAMYWYRQDPGQGLRLIYYSQIVNDFQKGDIAEGYSVSREKKESFPLTVTSAQKNPTAFYLCASTLPGGMASYGYTFGSGTRLTVV.

This rearrangement joins TRBV5-1 to TRBJ2-5; TRBD2 agrees at 8 bases. With V trimmed by 2 bases and J by 5 bases, 8 bases remained unmatched. CDR1 and CDR2 from the germline V gene are SGHRS and YFSETQ. This CDR3 contains 15 residues. The CDR3 reads CASSFGRGPRETQYF. The CDR3 region has the DNA TGCGCCAGCAGCTTCGGGAGGGGCCCTCGGGAGACCCAGTACTTC.

The chain joins TRBV5-4 to TRBJ1-5; perhaps TRBD1 as D (5 bases). Germline CDR1 reads SGHNT; CDR2 reads YYREEE (reference sequence). With 4 bases removed from V and 7 bases from J, the gap between germline ends came to 18 bases. The CDR3 spans 15 residues. CDR3 in DNA: TGTGCCAGCAGCCAAGATACCGCAGGGTACCAGCCCCAGCATTTT. Amino acid sequence: CASSQDTAGYQPQHF.

This sequence joins TRBV9 and TRBJ2-1; 12 nucleotides line up with TRBD2. J was trimmed by 8 bases and V by 6 bases; bases with no gene match: 9. Per germline, CDR1 SGDLS and CDR2 YYNGEE. The CDR3 totals 15 residues. CDR3 in amino acids: CASTPSGRAAHEQFF. The CDR3 bases are TGTGCCAGCACCCCTAGCGGGAGGGCCGCCCATGAGCAGTTCTTC.

Points on this clone: Additional DNA sequences in this sample encode the identical CDR3. The chain carries TRBV19 and TRBJ1-5; D gene ambiguous. This CDR3 region has 16 residues. V gave up 3 bases and J gave up 0 bases, with 12 bases separating them. Germline loops: CDR1 LNHDA, CDR2 SQIVND (reference sequence). The CDR3 reads CASSILSAHSNQPQHF. CDR3 nucleotides: TGTGCCAGTAGTATTTTGTCTGCTCATAGCAATCAGCCCCAGCATTTT.

This chain connects TRBV2 to TRBJ1-1; 8 nucleotides agree with TRBD1. This CDR3 contains 15 residues. Germline CDR1 and CDR2: SNHLY and FYNNEI. The J segment lost 3 bases and the V segment lost 8 bases, leaving 11 bases of the junction unmatched. The CDR3 DNA sequence: TGTGCCAGCGGAGAGTTACCGACAGGGGACACTGAAGCTTTCTTT. It translates to CASGELPTGDTEAFF.

The gene calls are TRBV5-1 and TRBJ2-1; D is undetermined. The CDR3 consists of 15 residues. In germline, CDR1 is SGHRS, CDR2 YFSETQ. Trimming shortened V by 4 bases and J by 0 bases, and 11 bases separated the two germline ends. CDR3 sequence reads: CASSGEKSSYNEQFF. CDR3 nucleotides: TGCGCCAGCAGCGGGGAAAAAAGCTCCTACAATGAGCAGTTCTTC.

This rearrangement joins TRBV27 to TRBJ2-1; D call uncertain. V was pared by 0 bases and J by 2 bases, with 2 bases between. CDR3 length: 13 residues. Germline CDR1 MNHEY, CDR2 SMNVEV (reference sequence). The CDR3 region has the DNA TGTGCCAGCAGTTTATCACCCTACAATGAGCAGTTCTTC. Translated: CASSLSPYNEQFF.

In this sample, this clone turned up a few times. The CDR3 DNA follows: TGTGCCAGCAGCGTAGCGGGGACACCGAATGAAAAACTGTTTTTT. This codes for CASSVAGTPNEKLFF. This rearrangement joins TRBV9 to TRBJ1-4, with D perhaps matching TRBD1 (6 bases). The CDR3 totals 15 residues. V lost 0 bases and J lost 5, with 11 bases in between. Germline V gene sequence: CDR1 SGDLS, CDR2 YYNGEE.

The chain links TRBV6-6 to TRBJ2-3; D is uncertain. This CDR3 has 14 amino acids. Germline CDR1 reads MNHNY; CDR2 reads SVGAGI (reference sequence). V lost 0 bases and J lost 3, with 7 bases in between. The CDR3 spells CASSYSGRTDTQYF. CDR3 nucleotide sequence: TGTGCCAGCAGTTACTCGGGTCGGACAGATACGCAGTATTTT.

The chain carries TRBV5-1 and TRBJ2-3, with 10 bases fitting TRBD2. CDR3 size: 16 residues. The V and J ends lost 4 bases and 0 bases, in that order; junction bases with no gene match: 5. The germline gives CDR1 SGHRS, CDR2 YFSETQ. CDR3 bases: TGCGCCAGCAGCCCGCTGACTAGCGGGAGCACAGATACGCAGTATTTT. Translated, it gives CASSPLTSGSTDTQYF.

The chain joins TRBV7-2 to TRBJ2-5, with 7 bases identical to TRBD1. In germline, CDR1 is SGHTA, CDR2 FQGNSA. This CDR3 has 15 residues. V was pared by 4 bases and J by 0 bases, with 5 bases of the junction left unmatched. The CDR3 region is CASSYTGAYQETQYF. The CDR3 DNA reads TGTGCCAGCAGCTATACAGGGGCGTACCAAGAGACCCAGTACTTC.

The CDR3 loop is CASSLLLNTDTQYF. The CDR3, as DNA: TGTGCCAGCAGCTTATTACTCAACACAGATACGCAGTATTTT. The chain is built from TRBV11-2 and TRBJ2-3; D gene uncertain. Germline-derived CDR1 and CDR2 are SGHAT and FQNNGV. The CDR3 loop spans 14 amino acids. V lost 2 bases, J lost 2 bases, and 8 bases lay in between.

This clone was observed a few times. The rearrangement links TRBV28 to TRBJ2-7, with TRBD2 matching over 8 bases. Germline CDR1 reads MDHEN; CDR2 reads SYDVKM. With V trimmed by 5 bases and J by 0 bases, 6 bases remained unmatched. The CDR3 is 15 residues long. CDR3: CASSVTSGSSYEQYF. Here the CDR3 DNA reads TGTGCCAGCAGTGTAACTAGCGGTAGCTCCTACGAGCAGTACTTC.

The chain carries TRBV28 and TRBJ2-5; maybe TRBD1 (6 bases). The CDR3 totals 15 residues. Trimming pared 5 bases from V and 0 bases from J, leaving 13 bases between. Germline CDR1 and CDR2: MDHEN and SYDVKM. CDR3 loop: CASSPRTAHQETQYF. CDR3 DNA sequence: TGTGCCAGCAGTCCGAGGACAGCTCACCAAGAGACCCAGTACTTC.